This TCR beta chain was sequenced in a study of blood T cell repertoires in COVID-19. Study summary: The United States, Italy and Spain supplied acute and convalescent COVID-19 samples. T cells, B-cell-depleted T cells, or PBMCs provided the cDNA or gDNA that served as material.

This clone was observed a single time. TCRdb's copy holds only in-frame clones and misses some; the assay was immunoSEQ multiplex PCR. The table includes 200,000 to 250,000 clones, 82% detected once. The participants were between about 18 and 90 years old and came from under 25 US areas. Donors of Cohort 3 who recovered were those that had two negative PCRs, clearance, or symptom resolution. The CDR3 is 13 amino acids. From germline, CDR1 is LGHNA and CDR2 YSLEER. V lost 1 base, J lost 6 bases, and 9 bases lay in between. V usage is TRBV4-3 and J usage is TRBJ1-1; weak D call: TRBD1 (5 bases). Material for sequencing was PBMCs or T cells enriched from blood (not recorded which). The TCR was taken from a woman aged 55-70 years who had recovered from COVID-19. CDR3: CASSQGVGAEAFF. CDR3 bases: TGCGCCAGCAGCCAAGGGGTAGGGGCTGAAGCTTTCTTT.